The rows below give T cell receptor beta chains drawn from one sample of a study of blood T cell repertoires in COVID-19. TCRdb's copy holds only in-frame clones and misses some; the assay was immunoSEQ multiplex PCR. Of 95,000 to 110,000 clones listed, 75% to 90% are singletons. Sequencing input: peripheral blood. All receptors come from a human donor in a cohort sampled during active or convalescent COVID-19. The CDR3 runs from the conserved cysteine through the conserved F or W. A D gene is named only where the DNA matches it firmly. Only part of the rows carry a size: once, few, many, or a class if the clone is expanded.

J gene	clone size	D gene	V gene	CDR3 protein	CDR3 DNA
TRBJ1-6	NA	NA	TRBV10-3	CAISESTGTTYNSPLHF	TGTGCCATCAGTGAGTCTACAGGGACCACCTATAATTCACCCCTCCACTTT
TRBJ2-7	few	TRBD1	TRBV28	CASSPAGTGESSYEQYF	TGTGCCAGCAGCCCCGCCGGGACAGGGGAGAGCTCCTACGAGCAGTACTTC
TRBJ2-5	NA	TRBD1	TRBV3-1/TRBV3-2	CASSQRTGGAETQYF	TGTGCCAGCAGCCAAAGGACAGGGGGCGCGGAGACCCAGTACTTC
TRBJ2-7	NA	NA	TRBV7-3	CASSLGPTSYEQYF	TGTGCCAGCAGCTTAGGGCCTACCTCCTACGAGCAGTACTTC
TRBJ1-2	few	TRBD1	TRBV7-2	CASSLGDREKDGYTF	TGTGCCAGCAGCTTAGGGGACAGGGAGAAGGATGGCTACACCTTC
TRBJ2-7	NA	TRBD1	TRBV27	CASSLGTGREQYF	TGTGCCAGCAGTTTGGGGACAGGGCGCGAGCAGTACTTC
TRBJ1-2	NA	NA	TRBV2	CASSGNRVGYGYTF	TGTGCCAGCAGTGGGAACAGGGTCGGCTATGGCTACACCTTC
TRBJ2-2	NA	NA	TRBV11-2	CASSSTANTGELFF	TGTGCCAGCAGCTCGACAGCGAACACCGGGGAGCTGTTTTTT
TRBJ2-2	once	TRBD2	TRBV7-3	CASSLTTSGATGELFF	TGTGCCAGCAGCTTAACGACTAGCGGGGCCACCGGGGAGCTGTTTTTT
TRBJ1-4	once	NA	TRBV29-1	CSVGEGGNEKLFF	TGCAGCGTTGGCGAGGGCGGTAATGAAAAACTGTTTTTT
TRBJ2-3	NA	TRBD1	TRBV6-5	CASRRQGIGGDTQYF	TGTGCCAGCAGGCGACAGGGGATTGGGGGAGATACGCAGTATTTT
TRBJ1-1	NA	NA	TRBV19	CASSIDRGGTEAFF	TGTGCCAGTAGTATAGATCGGGGGGGGACTGAAGCTTTCTTT
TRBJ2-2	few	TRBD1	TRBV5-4	CASSPGQGSTGELFF	TGTGCCAGCAGCCCCGGACAGGGCAGCACCGGGGAGCTGTTTTTT
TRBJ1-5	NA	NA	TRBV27	CASSRETPSNQPQHF	TGTGCCAGCAGTCGGGAGACCCCTAGCAATCAGCCCCAGCATTTT
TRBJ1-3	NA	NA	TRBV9	CASSATSSSGNTIYF	TGTGCCAGCAGCGCGACGTCTAGCTCTGGAAACACCATATATTTT
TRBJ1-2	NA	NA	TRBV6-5	CASSSDLREWYGYTF	TGTGCCAGCAGTTCCGACCTCAGGGAATGGTATGGCTACACCTTC
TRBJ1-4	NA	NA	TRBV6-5	CASGIRVREKLFF	TGTGCCAGCGGGATCAGGGTCCGTGAAAAACTGTTTTTT
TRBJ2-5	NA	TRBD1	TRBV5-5	CASSQRQGQETQYF	TGTGCCAGCAGCCAAAGACAGGGACAAGAGACCCAGTACTTC
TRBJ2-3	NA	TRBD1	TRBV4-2	CASSHPGQGGTDTQYF	TGTGCCAGCAGCCACCCCGGACAGGGGGGCACAGATACGCAGTATTTT
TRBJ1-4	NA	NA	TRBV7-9	CASSFGSIYEKLFF	TGTGCCAGCAGCTTTGGCAGTATTTATGAAAAACTGTTTTTT
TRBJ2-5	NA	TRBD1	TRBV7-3	CASSPGQGAGQETQYF	TGTGCCAGCAGCCCAGGACAGGGGGCTGGGCAAGAGACCCAGTACTTC
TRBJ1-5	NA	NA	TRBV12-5	CASGLGPVGYSNQPQHF	TGTGCTAGTGGTTTGGGTCCAGTGGGCTATAGCAATCAGCCCCAGCATTTT
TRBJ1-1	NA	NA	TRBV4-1	CASSQESQNTEAFF	TGCGCCAGCAGCCAAGAATCCCAGAACACTGAAGCTTTCTTT
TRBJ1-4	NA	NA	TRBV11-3	CASSLGVQAKLFF	TGTGCCAGCAGCTTAGGGGTACAGGCGAAACTGTTTTTT